These T cell receptor beta chains were read from a single sample in a study of cytomegalovirus exposure and HLA in healthy donors. Profiling relied on immunoSEQ multiplex PCR, and the TCRdb table lists in-frame clones only, not all of them. This sample lists 150,000 to 200,000 clones; its ten largest clones have 2.1%. Sequencing was performed on PBMCs. The receptor source for this set is a man aged 30 to 39 in good health and CMV-seronegative. CDR3s include the opening cysteine and the closing phenylalanine or tryptophan. Fields, in order: V gene, J gene, CDR3 protein.

TRBV6-1	TRBJ1-1	CASSRDRESEAFF
TRBV7-9	TRBJ1-3	CASSKGQGISGNTIYF
TRBV7-9	TRBJ1-4	CASSLDAINEKLFF
TRBV21-1	TRBJ1-1	CASSGGTEGGTEAFF
TRBV30	TRBJ2-7	CAWAVDRRSYEQYF
TRBV5-1	TRBJ1-2	CASSLDGSVYGYTF
TRBV29-1	TRBJ2-7	CSVYGQYYEQYF
TRBV5-5	TRBJ2-7	CASSFLDTYEQYF
TRBV27	TRBJ2-2	CASSLGGLGELFF
TRBV4-3	TRBJ2-3	CASSQEGGGGRGADTQYF
TRBV2	TRBJ2-7	CASRAGGGQYSYEQYF
TRBV5-4	TRBJ2-1	CASRSGDSYNEQFF
TRBV4-2	TRBJ2-2	CASSQVGSLNTGELFF
TRBV7-6	TRBJ1-5	CASSSNDRLGQPQHF
TRBV6-4	TRBJ2-6	CASSETLSGANVLTF
TRBV28	TRBJ1-4	CAVSTGATNEKLFF
TRBV4-2	TRBJ1-2	CASSQSMGAYGCTF
TRBV5-8	TRBJ2-4	CASSFGFTRMAIQYF
TRBV27	TRBJ2-2	CASSLEYTGELFF
TRBV2	TRBJ2-7	CASSDRGYSYEQYF
TRBV5-6	TRBJ1-2	CASSFLQGHGYTF
TRBV28	TRBJ2-3	CASGLAGAVDTQYF
TRBV6-6	TRBJ2-3	CASSYHTSVTDTQYF
TRBV5-1	TRBJ1-1	CASSSQTAVNTEAFF
TRBV6-5	TRBJ2-7	CASSRADRNYEQYF
TRBV11-2	TRBJ1-4	CASSLGQQVEKLFF
TRBV5-1	TRBJ2-5	CASSPRLAGGKETQYF
TRBV4-1	TRBJ2-1	CASSHRGLQDNEQFF
TRBV5-5	TRBJ1-5	CASSLARQANQPQHF
TRBV28	TRBJ2-5	CASSALGAGYQETQYF
TRBV30	TRBJ2-1	CAWSVKAGDGQFF
TRBV7-2	TRBJ1-2	CASSSQGQGGGYTF
TRBV5-4	TRBJ1-2	CASSLDYRGMDGYTF
TRBV7-9	TRBJ2-3	CASSLGAGETDTQYF
TRBV7-9	TRBJ2-1	CASSIGQGAVNEQFF
TRBV18	TRBJ2-2	CASSPRSGQDRELFF
TRBV4-1	TRBJ2-7	CASSPQGTRVYEQYF
TRBV27	TRBJ1-3	CASRSFSGNTIYF
TRBV6-5	TRBJ2-1	CASRLAISYNEQFF
TRBV27	TRBJ1-1	CASSSSGRWNTEAFF
TRBV6-6	TRBJ2-7	CASSSLRGGDIHEQYF
TRBV9	TRBJ2-1	CASSITSGPYNEQFF
TRBV7-9	TRBJ2-1	CASSLDRYNEQFF
TRBV7-6	TRBJ1-1	CASSLTGRHTEAFF
TRBV5-5	TRBJ1-3	CASSDLSGNTIYF
TRBV7-6	TRBJ2-3	CASSLVGTSGPDTQYF
TRBV7-9	TRBJ1-1	CASSARDTVNTEAFF
TRBV19	TRBJ2-1	CASSMVRGSNEQFF
TRBV28	TRBJ1-5	CASSFRGRGNQPQHF
TRBV19	TRBJ1-1	CASSDRLNTEAFF
TRBV9	TRBJ2-7	CASSLGTSGPYEQYF
TRBV27	TRBJ1-2	CASSLTRTGGYTF